The 8 T cell receptor beta chains listed next were all sequenced from one sample in a study of graft-versus-host responses after intestinal transplantation. The assay was immunoSEQ multiplex PCR, and TCRdb's table has in-frame clones only and misses some. The table lists approximately 54,000 clones, roughly 89% of them singletons. The sequencing used PBMCs, collected around 95 weeks after intestinal transplant. The receptors here all came from a human patient who received an intestinal transplant, so some T cells may come from the graft donor.

The chain couples TRBV13 to TRBJ2-5, with TRBD2 matching 8 bases. The CDR3 has 19 amino acids. The J segment lost 0 bases and the V segment lost 3 bases, leaving 15 bases of the junction unmatched. Looked up from germline, CDR1 is PRHDT and CDR2 is FYEKMQ (reference sequence). CDR3 in amino acids: CASSFSIPPAGAYQETQYF. CDR3 in DNA: TGTGCCAGCAGCTTCTCAATACCCCCAGCGGGGGCCTACCAAGAGACCCAGTACTTC.

This clone was observed a handful of times. This chain links TRBV11-2 with TRBJ1-4; a weak D match, TRBD1 (5 bases). The V gene's germline CDR1 is SGHAT and CDR2 FQNNGV. Trimming shortened V by 2 bases and J by 2 bases, and 9 bases separated the two germline ends. The CDR3 extends over 15 amino acids. As DNA, the CDR3 is TGTGCCAGCAGCTTAACGGCAGGGACTAATGAAAAACTGTTTTTT. Its protein is CASSLTAGTNEKLFF.

The V call is TRBV7-8, the J call TRBJ2-1, with D hard to call. Germline V lookup: CDR1 SGHVS, CDR2 FQNEAQ. The CDR3 length is 15 residues. V was trimmed by 4 bases and J by 4 bases, leaving 14 bases between them. CDR3 nucleotides: TGTGCCAGCAGCTCCACCGGGCCCTCGTACAATGAGCAGTTCTTC. Translating gives CASSSTGPSYNEQFF.

The table lists this clone with a count of one. The V and J genes are TRBV7-9 and TRBJ2-6; D may be TRBD1 (5 bases). CDR3 size: 16 residues. V was pared by 3 bases and J by 0 bases, with 9 bases between. Germline CDR1 SEHNR, CDR2 FQNEAQ (reference sequence). The CDR3, as DNA: TGTGCCAGCAGCTTGGGGCCTAACTCTGGGGCCAACGTCCTGACTTTC. This sequence encodes CASSLGPNSGANVLTF.

A single count supports this clone. The chain links TRBV6-1 to TRBJ1-3; no clear D. This CDR3 region has 13 residues. Trimming cost V 5 bases and J 4 bases, with 9 bases left between them. CDR1 is MNHNS, CDR2 SASEGT, per germline. CDR3 loop: CASSNLGGNTIYF. The CDR3 nucleotides read TGTGCCAGCAGTAACCTAGGGGGAAACACCATATATTTT.

The V gene is TRBV9, the J gene TRBJ2-5; tentatively, D is TRBD1 (6 bases). Germline V gene sequence: CDR1 SGDLS, CDR2 YYNGEE. CDR3 length: 17 amino acids. Trimming shortened V by 1 base and J by 5 bases, and 21 bases separated the two germline ends. CDR3 nucleotide sequence: TGTGCCAGCAGCGTAAACCCCAACAAGGACAGTTCGGAGACCCAGTACTTC. It encodes CASSVNPNKDSSETQYF.

This clone was counted a single time. This sequence joins TRBV29-1 and TRBJ1-2, with D maybe TRBD1 (6 bases). Germline-derived CDR1 and CDR2 are SQVTM and ANQGSEA. This CDR3 contains 13 residues. V lost 2 bases and J 4 bases, leaving 11 bases between the germline ends. The CDR3 region is CSVENRVGYGYTF. In DNA form, the CDR3 reads TGCAGCGTTGAAAACAGGGTCGGCTATGGCTACACCTTC.

This chain links TRBV5-6 with TRBJ1-2; 8 bases are a match to TRBD1. The germline V gene has CDR1 SGHDT and CDR2 YYEEEE. Germline trimming cut 0 bases from V and 8 bases from J; bases unmatched to any gene: 6. CDR3 length: 14 residues. CDR3 protein: CASSLGQGIYGYTF. The DNA of the CDR3 is TGTGCCAGCAGCTTGGGACAGGGGATCTACGGCTACACCTTC.